One and the same sample provided the 21 T cell receptor beta chains below, sequenced in a study of long-term antiretroviral therapy in people with HIV. Assay version v3.0 of immunoSEQ was used, and it was run at survey level. This table comes from immunoSEQ multiplex PCR, and its TCRdb copy is limited to in-frame clones, with some not included. The sample carries tens of thousands of clones, roughly 80% recorded once. The sample consisted of unsorted PBMCs, taken 0.7 years before starting antiretroviral therapy. Receptor source: a young man with HIV.

This clone appeared a few times. The J gene is TRBJ1-6, the V gene TRBV15, with TRBD1 identical over 10 bases. The CDR3 covers 15 residues. Per germline, CDR1 LNHNV and CDR2 YYDKDF (reference sequence). The J segment lost 6 bases and the V segment lost 4 bases, leaving 3 bases of the junction unmatched. The CDR3 reads CATSTGDRGNSPLHF. CDR3 DNA: TGTGCCACCAGCACAGGGGACAGGGGTAATTCACCCCTCCACTTT.

The chain carries TRBV2 and TRBJ2-2; D call uncertain. V lost 8 bases to trimming and J lost 2 bases, with 12 bases between them. The V gene's germline CDR1 is SNHLY and CDR2 FYNNEI. The CDR3 totals 14 residues. The DNA for the CDR3 is TGTGCCAGCTTGCGGCACGGTAACACCGGGGAGCTGTTTTTT. Protein: CASLRHGNTGELFF.

The V gene is TRBV7-9, the J gene TRBJ1-4; TRBD1 might be the D (6 bases). This CDR3 has 15 residues. Germline V gives CDR1 SEHNR, CDR2 FQNEAQ (reference sequence). V dropped 5 bases and J dropped 4 bases, with 14 bases sitting between them. CDR3 sequence reads: CASSPKQGSNEKLFF. The DNA for the CDR3 is TGTGCCAGCAGCCCTAAACAGGGTAGTAATGAAAAACTGTTTTTT.

The chain couples TRBV14 to TRBJ2-7; D perhaps matches TRBD1 (6 bases). V lost 0 bases to trimming and J lost 2 bases, with 11 bases between them. This CDR3 is built from 15 residues. Per germline, CDR1 SGHDN and CDR2 FVKESK. The CDR3 spells CASSQEGASTYEQYF. Written as DNA, the CDR3 is TGTGCCAGCAGCCAAGAGGGGGCCAGTACCTACGAGCAGTACTTC.

This rearrangement joins TRBV6-1 to TRBJ2-1; no firm D call. Germline V gene sequence: CDR1 MNHNS, CDR2 SASEGT. The V end lost 10 bases, the J end lost 12 bases, and 7 bases lay between the germline ends. The CDR3 runs to 8 residues. For the CDR3, the DNA is TGTGCCACTGTGGGGCAGTTCTTC. As protein: CATVGQFF.

The rearrangement joins TRBV10-3 to TRBJ2-1; TRBD1 aligns across 11 bases. The CDR3 runs 16 residues. V lost 1 base, J lost 6 bases, and 5 bases stayed unmatched. Germline-derived CDR1 and CDR2 are ENHRY and SYGVKD. This CDR3 reads CAISEWTGGTFNEQFF. In nucleotides, the CDR3 is TGTGCCATCAGTGAGTGGACAGGGGGCACCTTCAATGAGCAGTTCTTC.

The V and J genes are TRBV4-1 and TRBJ2-2; TRBD1 agrees at 7 bases. The V gene end was trimmed by 4 bases and the J gene end by 7 bases; junction bases not matched to a gene: 9. The CDR3 length is 15 residues. Germline values: CDR1 MGHRA, CDR2 YSYEKL. The CDR3 nucleotides read TGCGCCAGCAGCCGCCTGACAGGGCTAGACGGGGAGCTGTTTTTT. This sequence encodes CASSRLTGLDGELFF.

V and J are TRBV6-4 and TRBJ2-1; 13 nucleotides line up with TRBD2. Looked up from germline, CDR1 is MRHNA and CDR2 is SNTAGT. V shed 0 bases and J 7 bases; nucleotides not matched to a gene: 3. CDR3 size: 16 residues. Written as DNA, the CDR3 is TGTGCCAGCAGTGACTCCGGGACTAGCGGGGTAAATGAGCAGTTCTTC. It specifies CASSDSGTSGVNEQFF.

The rearrangement joins TRBV25-1 to TRBJ2-7, with a tentative D call TRBD1 (7 bases). The V and J ends lost 0 bases and 7 bases respectively, with 13 bases between them. This CDR3 has 14 residues. CDR1 MGHDK and CDR2 SYGVNS come from the germline V gene. CDR3 sequence (DNA): TGTGCCAGCAGTGAATATCGCCAGGGGGGAGAGCAGTACTTC. Translated: CASSEYRQGGEQYF.

J is TRBJ2-2 and V is TRBV4-1; D tentatively reads TRBD1 or TRBD2 (5 bases each). Germline V gives CDR1 MGHRA, CDR2 YSYEKL. V lost 3 bases and J 6 bases, leaving 20 bases between the germline ends. The CDR3 covers 17 residues. The CDR3 loop reads CASSQNDRHRGAGELFF. CDR3 in DNA: TGCGCCAGCAGCCAGAACGACCGACACCGAGGGGCCGGGGAGCTGTTTTTT.

The chain employs TRBV6-6 and TRBJ1-1; D unresolved. The V gene lost 0 bases and the J gene lost 7 bases, with 3 bases spanning the gap. Germline loops: CDR1 MNHNY, CDR2 SVGAGI (reference sequence). This CDR3 has 11 residues. The CDR3 DNA reads TGTGCCAGCAGTTACTCTGATGAAGCTTTCTTT. The encoded protein is CASSYSDEAFF.

The chain is built from TRBV11-2 and TRBJ2-7; perhaps TRBD2 as D (6 bases). Trimming left V 5 bases short and J 0 bases short, with 14 bases between. Germline CDR1 is SGHAT and CDR2 is FQNNGV. The CDR3 is 15 amino acids. DNA for the CDR3: TGTGCCAGCAGCCGGACCGGGACTTTCTCCTACGAGCAGTACTTC. As protein: CASSRTGTFSYEQYF.

This clone occurred once. CDR3 region: CASSFPGQGQETQYF. CDR3 DNA sequence: TGTGCCAGCAGCTTTCCGGGACAGGGGCAAGAGACCCAGTACTTC. The V call is TRBV5-4, the J call TRBJ2-5; 10 bases fit TRBD1. There are 15 residues in the CDR3. V was pared by 2 bases and J by 2 bases, with 3 bases of the junction left unmatched. The germline gives CDR1 SGHNT, CDR2 YYREEE (reference sequence).

The chain uses TRBV15 and TRBJ2-1, with 9 bases that match TRBD2. CDR3 length: 13 residues. V shed 3 bases and J 16 bases; nucleotides not matched to a gene: 10. Germline CDR1 reads LNHNV; CDR2 reads YYDKDF (reference sequence). As DNA, the CDR3 is TGTGCCACCAGCAGTAACCCCGGGACTAGCAAATTCTTC. This codes for CATSSNPGTSKFF.

The CDR3 DNA is TGTGCCTGGAAAGCGAACAGAAACACTGAAGCTTTCTTT. Translation: CAWKANRNTEAFF. The chain uses TRBV30 and TRBJ1-1; D is uncertain. The CDR3 runs 13 residues. V lost 4 bases to trimming and J lost 2 bases, with 11 bases between them. The germline CDR1 and CDR2 sequences are GTSNPN and SVGIG (reference sequence).

The chain couples TRBV7-2 to TRBJ1-1, with D uncertain. This CDR3 contains 12 residues. V lost 3 bases and J 3 bases, leaving 5 bases between the germline ends. The germline V gene encodes CDR1 SGHTA and CDR2 FQGNSA. This CDR3 reads CASSFLDTEAFF. The CDR3 DNA is TGTGCCAGCAGCTTTCTTGACACTGAAGCTTTCTTT.

The chain combines TRBV9 with TRBJ1-3, with 11 bases lining up with TRBD1. J gave up 4 bases and V 3 bases, and 6 bases lay outside the gene matches. The CDR3 is made up of 16 amino acids. CDR1 and CDR2 (germline): SGDLS, YYNGEE. The DNA of the CDR3 is TGTGCCAGCAGCGCCCGGACAGGGGGCAACGGAAACACCATATATTTT. Amino acid sequence: CASSARTGGNGNTIYF.

The chain has TRBV15 and TRBJ2-2; the D gene is possibly TRBD1 (6 bases). Looked up from germline, CDR1 is LNHNV and CDR2 is YYDKDF (reference sequence). The CDR3 runs 14 residues. The V end was cut by 3 bases, the J end by 1 base, with 6 bases between. In DNA, the CDR3 is TGTGCCACCAGCAGGACAGGGAACACCGGGGAGCTGTTTTTT. Translated: CATSRTGNTGELFF.

This clone showed up just a few times. The CDR3 DNA reads as TGTGCCAGCAGTGAAACCGCAGGGGGCTATAATTCACCCCTCCACTTT. Translated: CASSETAGGYNSPLHF. The rearrangement links TRBV28 to TRBJ1-6; 7 bases are shared with TRBD1. With 5 bases clipped from V and 3 bases from J, the junction kept 7 bases outside the gene matches. This CDR3 spans 16 amino acids. Germline V gene data show CDR1 as MDHEN and CDR2 as SYDVKM. Complete variable domain (other parts from reference TRBV28 and TRBJ1-6): DVKVTQSSRYLVKRTGEKVFLECVQDMDHENMFWYRQDPGLGLRLIYFSYDVKMKEKGDIPEGYSVSREKKERFSLILESASTNQTSMYLCASSETAGGYNSPLHFGNGTRLTVT.

The chain uses TRBV5-1 and TRBJ2-1, with TRBD2 identical over 11 bases. With 4 bases clipped from V and 8 bases from J, the junction kept 2 bases outside the gene matches. This CDR3 has 13 residues. The germline gives CDR1 SGHRS, CDR2 YFSETQ. In nucleotides, the CDR3 is TGCGCCAGCAGCATGGGACTAGCGGATGAGCAGTTCTTC. Residues: CASSMGLADEQFF. The full variable domain, completed using reference TRBV5-1 and TRBJ2-1, is KAGVTQTPRYLIKTRGQQVTLSCSPISGHRSVSWYQQTPGQGLQFLFEYFSETQRNKGNFPGRFSGRQFSNSRSEMNVSTLELGDSALYLCASSMGLADEQFFGPGTRLTVL.

V usage is TRBV11-2 and J usage is TRBJ2-3, with 8 nucleotides matching TRBD2. V dropped 0 bases and J dropped 4; count of bases not matched to a gene: 3. The germline V gene has CDR1 SGHAT and CDR2 FQNNGV. This CDR3 comprises 15 residues. In DNA, the CDR3 is TGTGCCAGCAGCTTAGAGATAGCGGGGTCAGATACGCAGTATTTT. It specifies CASSLEIAGSDTQYF.